The 32 T cell receptor beta chains given below trace back to one sample, sequenced in a study of cytomegalovirus exposure and HLA in healthy donors. Researchers ran the PCR with 60 Vbeta and 13 Jbeta primers. Profiled with immunoSEQ multiplex PCR; TCRdb holds only in-frame clones, not every one. Found here are approximately 100,000 clones, about 70% of them singletons; the top ten hold approximately 2%. The specimen was PBMCs. The receptors were gathered from a human donor in good health.

The V and J genes are TRBV5-1 and TRBJ1-6; the D gene is possibly TRBD1 (6 bases). This CDR3 comprises 13 residues. V gave up 2 bases and J gave up 8 bases, with 8 bases separating them. CDR1 and CDR2 from the germline V gene are SGHRS and YFSETQ. Written as DNA, the CDR3 is TGCGCCAGCAGCTTACAGGGTGATTCACCCCTCCACTTT. Its translation is CASSLQGDSPLHF.

The chain uses TRBV5-1 and TRBJ2-3; D is uncertain. CDR3 length: 14 amino acids. Trimming removed 1 base from V and 3 bases from J, with 9 bases in between. CDR1 is SGHRS and CDR2 is YFSETQ in the germline V gene. CDR3 sequence: CASSLLTITDTQYF. CDR3 in DNA: TGCGCCAGCAGCTTGTTAACAATTACAGATACGCAGTATTTT.

The chain couples TRBV6-1 to TRBJ2-1; TRBD2 might be the D (6 bases). The V end lost 5 bases, the J end lost 6 bases, and 11 bases lay between the germline ends. Germline V gene lookup returns CDR1 MNHNS and CDR2 SASEGT. The CDR3 extends over 13 amino acids. CDR3 in DNA: TGTGCCAGCAGTCCACGGGGGTTCAATGAGCAGTTCTTC. It encodes CASSPRGFNEQFF.

The chain joins TRBV11-2 to TRBJ1-1; TRBD1 matches at 7 bases. J gave up 1 base and V 7 bases, and 12 bases lay outside the gene matches. This CDR3 is built from 16 residues. CDR1 SGHAT and CDR2 FQNNGV come from the germline V gene. The DNA for the CDR3 is TGTGCCAGCACCCCGCCCCCGACAGGGCAGAACACTGAAGCTTTCTTT. Amino acids: CASTPPPTGQNTEAFF.

The CDR3 bases are TGTGCCAGCAGTTTAATGAGGGGGCGAAACACCATATATTTT. Its translation: CASSLMRGRNTIYF. The chain links TRBV28 to TRBJ1-3; 7 nucleotides agree with TRBD1. The CDR3 length is 14 residues. V lost 2 bases and J lost 5; bases outside the gene matches: 3. Germline V gene sequence: CDR1 MDHEN, CDR2 SYDVKM.

CDR3: CASSSGEGQDSNQPQHF. In DNA form, the CDR3 reads TGTGCCAGCAGCTCTGGGGAGGGACAGGATTCTAATCAGCCCCAGCATTTT. The V call is TRBV7-6, the J call TRBJ1-5; 8 nucleotides agree with TRBD1. In germline, CDR1 is SGHVS, CDR2 FNYEAQ. This CDR3 has 17 residues. V was pared by 4 bases and J by 4 bases, with 12 bases of the junction left unmatched.

The gene calls are TRBV9 and TRBJ2-5, with D possibly being TRBD1 (6 bases). Trimming stripped 0 bases from V and 2 bases from J, with 11 bases between. CDR1 is SGDLS, CDR2 YYNGEE, per germline. The CDR3 is made up of 15 amino acids. As DNA, the CDR3 is TGTGCCAGCAGCGTAGCGCCACAGGGACAAGAGACCCAGTACTTC. Translated: CASSVAPQGQETQYF. The variable domain in full, completed from reference TRBV9 and TRBJ2-5, reads DSGVTQTPKHLITATGQRVTLRCSPRSGDLSVYWYQQSLDQGLQFLIQYYNGEERAKGNILERFSAQQFPDLHSELNLSSLELGDSALYFCASSVAPQGQETQYFGPGTRLLVL.

V usage is TRBV5-1 and J usage is TRBJ1-1; 8 nucleotides agree with TRBD1. The CDR3 is 15 residues long. Losses at the gene ends were 7 bases for V and 4 bases for J; bases not matched to a gene: 12. Germline CDR1 is SGHRS and CDR2 is YFSETQ. The CDR3 DNA reads as TGCGCCAGCGATCGGACAGGGCGAAGAGGCACTGAAGCTTTCTTT. It encodes CASDRTGRRGTEAFF. Full variable domain (rest looked up from reference TRBV5-1 and TRBJ1-1): KAGVTQTPRYLIKTRGQQVTLSCSPISGHRSVSWYQQTPGQGLQFLFEYFSETQRNKGNFPGRFSGRQFSNSRSEMNVSTLELGDSALYLCASDRTGRRGTEAFFGQGTRLTVV.

The chain couples TRBV7-2 to TRBJ1-3, with TRBD1 as a possible D gene (6 bases). The germline V gene encodes CDR1 SGHTA and CDR2 FQGNSA. With 6 bases removed from V and 3 bases from J, the gap between germline ends came to 15 bases. The CDR3 loop spans 15 amino acids. The CDR3 loop reads CASSLARGGGNTIYF. The DNA for the CDR3 is TGTGCCAGCAGTCTAGCCAGGGGCGGTGGAAACACCATATATTTT.

A few counts support this clone. The gene calls are TRBV7-2 and TRBJ2-3; 7 bases agree with TRBD1. The V gene end was trimmed by 2 bases and the J gene end by 3 bases; junction bases not matched to a gene: 11. The CDR3 has 17 amino acids. Looked up from germline, CDR1 is SGHTA and CDR2 is FQGNSA. This CDR3 is CASSLIQQGPQTDTQYF. The CDR3 DNA is TGTGCCAGCAGCTTAATTCAACAGGGGCCGCAAACAGATACGCAGTATTTT.

V is TRBV4-1 and J is TRBJ2-7, with D perhaps TRBD1 (6 bases). The germline V and J ends were trimmed by 8 bases and 7 bases, with 18 bases remaining between them. CDR1 MGHRA and CDR2 YSYEKL come from the germline V gene. This CDR3 is built from 13 residues. CDR3 bases: TGCGCCAGCTCGAATGGACAGCTCTTGGAGCAGTACTTC. As protein: CASSNGQLLEQYF.

The genes are TRBV27 and TRBJ2-5, with a tentative D call TRBD1 (6 bases). The CDR3 spans 15 residues. Trimming pared 5 bases from V and 2 bases from J, leaving 15 bases between. Germline V gives CDR1 MNHEY, CDR2 SMNVEV (reference sequence). The DNA of the CDR3 is TGTGCCAGCAGTCCGCAGGGGATCCGACAAGAGACCCAGTACTTC. This codes for CASSPQGIRQETQYF.

The rearrangement uses TRBV4-2 and TRBJ1-4; TRBD1 aligns across 7 bases. Germline CDR1 and CDR2: LGHNA and YNFKEQ. V shed 8 bases, J shed 8 bases, and the junction held 14 bases outside the gene matches. There are 15 residues in the CDR3. The CDR3 sequence is CASATVGGEGEKLFF. CDR3 sequence (DNA): TGTGCCAGCGCGACAGTAGGGGGCGAGGGGGAAAAACTGTTTTTT.

This clone was observed a single time. The chain carries TRBV27 and TRBJ2-2, with 8 bases aligning to TRBD1. Germline V gives CDR1 MNHEY, CDR2 SMNVEV (reference sequence). The CDR3 length is 16 residues. The ends lost 7 bases at V and 3 bases at J; junction bases unmatched: 10. The CDR3 sequence: CASTKTGTGYTGELFF. The CDR3 nucleotides read TGTGCCAGCACTAAAACCGGGACAGGATACACCGGGGAGCTGTTTTTT.

This clone was picked up a small number of times. The chain uses TRBV4-1 and TRBJ2-3, with 7 bases identical to TRBD2. The trim removed 2 bases at V and 2 bases at J, leaving 7 bases unmatched. The germline V gene encodes CDR1 MGHRA and CDR2 YSYEKL. This CDR3 spans 16 amino acids. CDR3 sequence: CASSQLTSSLTDTQYF. CDR3 coding DNA: TGCGCCAGCAGCCAACTGACTAGCAGCCTCACAGATACGCAGTATTTT.

This chain connects TRBV6-1 to TRBJ2-5; TRBD1 might be the D (6 bases). Germline CDR1 and CDR2: MNHNS and SASEGT. V shed 2 bases and J shed 5 bases, with 12 bases lying between them. This CDR3 has 14 residues. The CDR3 bases are TGTGCCAGCAGTGAACAGGGGTTCTATGAGACCCAGTACTTC. It translates to CASSEQGFYETQYF.

The V and J genes are TRBV10-3 and TRBJ2-3; the match to TRBD2 covers 8 bases. Germline CDR1 and CDR2: ENHRY and SYGVKD. The junction had 6 bases not matched to a gene; V was cut back by 7 bases and J by 0 bases. The CDR3 is made up of 15 amino acids. CDR3 in DNA: TGTGCCATCAAGCTCACTAGCGGTAGCACAGATACGCAGTATTTT. Its translation: CAIKLTSGSTDTQYF.

The chain employs TRBV5-4 and TRBJ2-6, with D possibly TRBD1 on 5 matching bases. Trimming shortened V by 1 base and J by 3 bases, and 8 bases separated the two germline ends. The CDR3 is 15 residues long. Germline V gene lookup returns CDR1 SGHNT and CDR2 YYREEE (reference sequence). The CDR3 bases are TGTGCCAGCAGCTTGATGCAGGGTGGGGCCAACGTCCTGACTTTC. Protein product: CASSLMQGGANVLTF.

Comments on this clone: The junction departs from germline at one end; a sequencing error may be responsible. This chain uses TRBV29-1 with TRBJ2-5; 7 bases match TRBD2. The CDR3 has 18 residues. The germline gives CDR1 SQVTM, CDR2 ANQGSEA. The CDR3 region is CSVDFLTVVGDYHETQYF. The CDR3 coding sequence is TGCAGCGTTGATTTTTTAACGGTGGTGGGGGACTACCACGAGACCCAGTACTTC.

This clone was counted only a few times. The rearrangement uses TRBV5-5 and TRBJ1-5; weak D call: TRBD1 (5 bases). Germline V lookup: CDR1 SGHKS, CDR2 YYEKEE (reference sequence). Trimming cost V 3 bases and J 4 bases, with 20 bases left between them. This CDR3 has 17 amino acids. CDR3 in amino acids: CASSSTTRGGGNQPQHF. The CDR3 region has the DNA TGTGCCAGCAGCTCAACCACTCGGGGGGGAGGGAATCAGCCCCAGCATTTT. The variable domain in full, completed from reference TRBV5-5 and TRBJ1-5, reads DAGVTQSPTHLIKTRGQQVTLRCSPISGHKSVSWYQQVLGQGPQFIFQYYEKEERGRGNFPDRFSARQFPNYSSELNVNALLLGDSALYLCASSSTTRGGGNQPQHFGDGTRLSIL.

The chain is built from TRBV4-3 and TRBJ1-2; TRBD1 matches 8 bases. Germline-derived CDR1 and CDR2 are LGHNA and YSLEER. V shed 0 bases and J 8 bases; nucleotides not matched to a gene: 8. The CDR3 has 15 residues. Here the CDR3 reads CASSQDLGDRQGYTF. The DNA of the CDR3 is TGCGCCAGCAGCCAAGATCTTGGGGACAGGCAAGGCTACACCTTC.

V and J are TRBV9 and TRBJ1-2; TRBD1 agrees at 7 bases. This CDR3 has 17 amino acids. Per germline, CDR1 SGDLS and CDR2 YYNGEE. Trimming took 5 bases from V and 8 from J; bases not matched to a gene: 21. This CDR3 is CASSFRGSGGGLGGYTF. CDR3 in DNA: TGTGCCAGCAGTTTCAGGGGGTCAGGCGGAGGTTTGGGAGGCTACACCTTC.

The rearrangement uses TRBV5-1 and TRBJ2-5; the match to TRBD1 covers 9 bases. V was clipped by 2 bases and J by 5 bases; unmatched bases: 10. The CDR3 spans 16 residues. Germline loops: CDR1 SGHRS, CDR2 YFSETQ. The chain's CDR3 is CASSFGSGTGIETQYF. In DNA, the CDR3 is TGCGCCAGCAGCTTTGGTTCCGGGACAGGGATCGAGACCCAGTACTTC.

V gene TRBV30 combines with J gene TRBJ2-3; D might be TRBD2 (6 bases). Trimming pared 2 bases from V and 2 bases from J, leaving 11 bases between. The CDR3 covers 14 residues. Germline CDR1 is GTSNPN and CDR2 is SVGIG (reference sequence). The CDR3 coding sequence is TGTGCCTGGAGTAGCGGGCAGAACACAGATACGCAGTATTTT. It translates to CAWSSGQNTDTQYF. The variable domain in full, completed from reference TRBV30 and TRBJ2-3, reads SQTIHQWPATLVQPVGSPLSLECTVEGTSNPNLYWYRQAAGRGLQLLFYSVGIGQISSEVPQNLSASRPQDRQFILSSKKLLLSDSGFYLCAWSSGQNTDTQYFGPGTRLTVL.

In this sample, this clone turned up a few times. In DNA form, the CDR3 reads TGTGCCTGGAGTGCCCTAGCGGGAGGGACCCAGTACTTC. The encoded protein is CAWSALAGGTQYF. The genes are TRBV30 and TRBJ2-5, with 11 bases lining up with TRBD2. The length of the CDR3 is 13 residues. V dropped 1 base and J dropped 7; count of bases not matched to a gene: 2. Per the germline V gene, CDR1 is GTSNPN and CDR2 is SVGIG (reference sequence).

The chain employs TRBV29-1 and TRBJ2-2; D is unresolved. V shed 6 bases and J shed 2 bases, with 10 bases lying between them. CDR1 is SQVTM, CDR2 ANQGSEA, per germline. This CDR3 contains 13 residues. The CDR3 reads CSVKGGNTGELFF. The CDR3 nucleotides read TGCAGCGTAAAAGGCGGCAACACCGGGGAGCTGTTTTTT.

The V call is TRBV28, the J call TRBJ1-2; possible D gene TRBD1, 5 bases. V was trimmed by 10 bases and J by 6 bases, leaving 21 bases between them. The CDR3 loop spans 14 amino acids. Germline CDR1 and CDR2: MDHEN and SYDVKM. The CDR3 sequence: CATRQSGRGDGYTF. The CDR3 DNA reads as TGTGCCACCAGGCAATCAGGGAGGGGAGATGGCTACACCTTC.

This clone was recorded a few times. The chain carries TRBV27 and TRBJ2-7; 13 bases line up with TRBD2. This CDR3 has 16 amino acids. Germline V gene data show CDR1 as MNHEY and CDR2 as SMNVEV (reference sequence). The V and J ends lost 2 bases and 3 bases, in that order; junction bases with no gene match: 4. The CDR3 DNA is TGTGCCAGCAGTTTAAACCGACTAGCGGGAGGCTACGAGCAGTACTTC. Amino acid sequence: CASSLNRLAGGYEQYF.

The chain is built from TRBV6-1 and TRBJ1-2, with 12 bases fitting TRBD1. The CDR3 has 15 amino acids. Trimming removed 4 bases from V and 6 bases from J; junction bases left unmatched: 6. Germline loops: CDR1 MNHNS, CDR2 SASEGT. CDR3 sequence: CASSVGGQGADGYTF. The DNA of the CDR3 is TGTGCCAGCAGTGTGGGGGGACAGGGGGCGGATGGCTACACCTTC.

The V call is TRBV28, the J call TRBJ2-1; TRBD2 agrees at 10 bases. V dropped 2 bases and J dropped 5; count of bases not matched to a gene: 9. The CDR3 runs to 17 residues. Germline assignment: CDR1 MDHEN and CDR2 SYDVKM. CDR3 sequence: CASSLDQRTSGHNEQFF. CDR3 coding DNA: TGTGCCAGCAGTTTAGACCAGCGGACTAGCGGACACAATGAGCAGTTCTTC.

The chain employs TRBV19 and TRBJ1-1, with a tentative D call TRBD1 (5 bases). The V end lost 9 bases, the J end lost 4 bases, and 15 bases lay between the germline ends. The CDR3 has 13 residues. The V gene's germline CDR1 is LNHDA and CDR2 SQIVND (reference sequence). CDR3 nucleotide sequence: TGTGCCAGCTCAGGGCTATTTGGCACTGAAGCTTTCTTT. Encoded protein: CASSGLFGTEAFF.

CDR3 bases: TGCGCCAGCAGTGATGTACGGGGCCTGGGGAGGGCTGAAGCTTTCTTT. This codes for CASSDVRGLGRAEAFF. This chain links TRBV10-1 with TRBJ1-1; weak D call: TRBD1 (5 bases). Germline-derived CDR1 and CDR2 are WNHNN and SYGVQD (reference sequence). The CDR3 runs to 16 residues. With 3 bases removed from V and 6 bases from J, the gap between germline ends came to 20 bases.